The T cell receptor beta chain described here comes from a study of shared clonotypes between healthy human individuals. In the original workflow: ImmunoSEQ only sent back junction sequences with no quality scores, so filtering was done differently. TCRdb's copy holds only in-frame clones and misses some; the assay was immunoSEQ multiplex PCR. V and J calls and clone size are copied from that table; D and trimming were computed from the DNA. The sample gives 2 million to 2.5 million clones, approximately 96% of which show up once; roughly 0.13% is in the top ten. CD4+ cells underwent separation, giving CD45RA+ naive and CD45RA-negative memory subsets. The V end was cut by 2 bases, the J end by 7 bases, with 11 bases between. Germline CDR1 reads GTSNPN; CDR2 reads SVGIG (reference sequence). The CDR3 has 13 residues. In regard to this clone: Its target is unknown.

Findings and caveats of the study: Having only a few donors restricted how much genetic and exposure-history diversity was captured.

Sequenced: naive CD4+ T cells sorted from blood. The sample's subset: CD45RA+ positively selected. The rearrangement joins TRBV30 to TRBJ2-2, with a tentative D call TRBD2 (6 bases). The source is a man between 18 and 35 years old in good health. The CDR3 coding sequence is TGTGCCTGGAGTATCGGAGCGGGCGGGGAGCTGTTTTTT. It translates to CAWSIGAGGELFF. The variable domain in full, with the rest retrieved from reference TRBV30 and TRBJ2-2, is SQTIHQWPATLVQPVGSPLSLECTVEGTSNPNLYWYRQAAGRGLQLLFYSVGIGQISSEVPQNLSASRPQDRQFILSSKKLLLSDSGFYLCAWSIGAGGELFFGEGSRLTVL.